The 24 T cell receptor beta chains reported below all come from one sample, sequenced in a study of blood T cell repertoires in COVID-19. The assay was immunoSEQ multiplex PCR, and TCRdb's table has in-frame clones only and misses some. The sample yields tens of thousands of clones, roughly 87% seen once. The sequenced sample was peripheral blood. These receptors were taken from a man aged 45-65 years with active COVID-19.

The chain recombines TRBV9 with TRBJ1-2, with no clear D. Trimming shortened V by 7 bases and J by 1 base, and 2 bases separated the two germline ends. This CDR3 is 10 amino acids long. Per germline, CDR1 SGDLS and CDR2 YYNGEE. CDR3 sequence reads: CASYNYGYTF. Written as DNA, the CDR3 is TGTGCCAGCTATAACTATGGCTACACCTTC.

The V gene is TRBV2, the J gene TRBJ2-1; the match to TRBD2 covers 11 bases. After removal of 8 bases from V and 4 bases from J, the junction contained 1 base not matched to a gene. The germline V gene has CDR1 SNHLY and CDR2 FYNNEI. The CDR3 sequence is 13 residues long. CDR3 protein: CASLAGGYNEQFF. The CDR3 nucleotides read TGTGCCAGCCTAGCGGGGGGTTACAATGAGCAGTTCTTC.

As regards this clone: The DNA is omitted, as the CDR3 cannot be located on it reliably, and the CDR3 follows TCRdb's listing. The chain couples TRBV18 to TRBJ1-2. Inclusive of both ends, the CDR3 amounts to 18 amino acids. Germline assignment: CDR1 KGHSH and CDR2 LQKENI. CDR3 sequence: CASSREGAGYTFGSGYTF.

The chain is built from TRBV30 and TRBJ2-7; TRBD2 might be the D (5 bases). Germline assignment: CDR1 GTSNPN and CDR2 SVGIG (reference sequence). V was shortened by 2 bases and J by 7 bases, with 12 bases between the two germline ends. This CDR3 region has 12 residues. The CDR3 here is CAWSLRGAEQYF. Here the CDR3 DNA reads TGTGCCTGGAGTCTTCGGGGAGCGGAGCAGTACTTC.

This clone was detected a few times. Other nucleotide sequences from this sample produce the same CDR3. J is TRBJ1-5 and V is TRBV20-1; TRBD1 might be the D (6 bases). The germline V gene has CDR1 DFQATT and CDR2 SNEGSKA (reference sequence). The CDR3 covers 15 residues. The V end lost 3 bases, the J end lost 1 base, and 13 bases lay between the germline ends. CDR3 coding DNA: TGCAGTGCTAGTCCGGGGGGCAGGAGCAATCAGCCCCAGCATTTT. As protein: CSASPGGRSNQPQHF.

The chain employs TRBV29-1 and TRBJ1-2; maybe TRBD1 (5 bases). Germline CDR1 SQVTM, CDR2 ANQGSEA. Between the trimmed V and J ends, which lost 6 bases and 4 bases, there was a span of 18 bases. The CDR3 totals 14 residues. The DNA for the CDR3 is TGCAGCGTCGATCCCCAGGGATTGGCCTATGGCTACACCTTC. Amino acids: CSVDPQGLAYGYTF.

The gene calls are TRBV7-9 and TRBJ1-2; a possible D gene is TRBD1 (6 bases). The V and J ends lost 5 bases and 2 bases respectively, with 12 bases between them. The CDR3 is 14 residues long. Germline CDR1 is SEHNR and CDR2 is FQNEAQ (reference sequence). CDR3 DNA: TGTGCCAGCAGCCGCTCGCAGGGGAACTATGGCTACACCTTC. It translates to CASSRSQGNYGYTF.

The CDR3 here is CASAPGGGAGETQYF. The CDR3 DNA reads as TGTGCCAGCGCCCCGGGCGGGGGGGCGGGCGAGACCCAGTACTTC. This chain uses TRBV5-6 with TRBJ2-5; 9 bases align to TRBD2. V trimming: 7 bases; J trimming: 5 bases; junction bases outside the gene matches: 12. Germline-derived CDR1 and CDR2 are SGHDT and YYEEEE. This CDR3 is built from 15 residues.

The chain couples TRBV6-5 to TRBJ2-1; D call uncertain. CDR1 is MNHEY and CDR2 is SVGAGI in the germline V gene. Between the trimmed V and J ends, which lost 7 bases and 2 bases, there was a span of 9 bases. The CDR3 has 13 residues. Here the CDR3 reads CASTLYAYNEQFF. The CDR3 DNA reads TGTGCCAGCACCCTCTATGCCTACAATGAGCAGTTCTTC.

This sequence joins TRBV12-3 or TRBV12-4 and TRBJ2-3; D gene ambiguous. V gave up 7 bases and J gave up 2 bases, with 7 bases separating them. The CDR3 has 12 residues. This CDR3 is CASTWHTDTQYF. The CDR3 nucleotides read TGTGCCAGCACCTGGCACACAGATACGCAGTATTTT.

J is TRBJ2-3 and V is TRBV2, with 8 bases that match TRBD1. V gave up 6 bases and J gave up 2 bases; unmatched junction bases: 16. This CDR3 comprises 18 residues. Germline V gene data show CDR1 as SNHLY and CDR2 as FYNNEI. The CDR3 loop is CASSPRPAGGGNTDTQYF. CDR3 bases: TGTGCCAGCAGCCCCAGACCCGCAGGGGGCGGTAACACAGATACGCAGTATTTT.

The chain couples TRBV3-1 (or the pseudogene TRBV3-2) to TRBJ1-2, with TRBD1 matching 9 bases. V dropped 1 base and J dropped 14; count of bases not matched to a gene: 11. Germline V gene data show CDR1 as LGHDT and CDR2 as YNNKEL (reference sequence). CDR3 length: 14 residues. CDR3 bases: TGTGCCAGCAGCCAAGTTGGGAACAGGGGGCATCTTACCTTC. The encoded protein is CASSQVGNRGHLTF.

V and J are TRBV6-6 and TRBJ1-2; D is possibly TRBD1 (6 bases). V gave up 6 bases and J gave up 13 bases, with 18 bases separating them. Germline loops: CDR1 MNHNY, CDR2 SVGAGI (reference sequence). This CDR3 comprises 12 residues. As DNA, the CDR3 is TGTGCCAGCAGCCTAGTGGTACAGGGAATCACCTTC. Its translation: CASSLVVQGITF.

The chain carries TRBV7-8 and TRBJ2-3, with TRBD1 matching over 8 bases. J lost 13 bases, V lost 5 bases, and 11 bases had no gene match. The CDR3 runs 13 residues. In germline, CDR1 is SGHVS, CDR2 FQNEAQ. The CDR3 DNA reads as TGTGCCAGCAGCGGAGAACGACAGGGGTTCAAGTATTTT. Amino acid sequence: CASSGERQGFKYF.

This rearrangement joins TRBV6-5 to TRBJ1-3; 8 bases match TRBD1. This CDR3 region has 15 residues. The germline CDR1 and CDR2 sequences are MNHEY and SVGAGI. J was trimmed by 0 bases and V by 6 bases; bases with no gene match: 4. In nucleotides, the CDR3 is TGTGCCAGCAGCCGGGACAGGAACTCTGGAAACACCATATATTTT. Amino acid sequence: CASSRDRNSGNTIYF.

The J gene is TRBJ2-7, the V gene TRBV19; D might be TRBD1 (6 bases). This CDR3 is 19 amino acids long. Germline loops: CDR1 LNHDA, CDR2 SQIVND (reference sequence). V dropped 5 bases and J dropped 3 bases, with 29 bases sitting between them. CDR3 bases: TGTGCCAGTAGTCCCTTATATGGGGGCAGGCCAACGAACCTCTACGAGCAGTACTTC. This encodes CASSPLYGGRPTNLYEQYF.

About this clone: The sample has other DNA sequences that encode this CDR3 too. This chain joins TRBV6-6 and TRBJ1-5; the match to TRBD1 covers 8 bases. The CDR3 has 15 amino acids. Trimming took 2 bases from V and 4 from J; bases not matched to a gene: 4. The V gene's germline CDR1 is MNHNY and CDR2 SVGAGI (reference sequence). The CDR3 sequence: CASSYGTGGNQPQHF. The DNA of the CDR3 is TGTGCCAGCAGTTACGGGACAGGCGGAAATCAGCCCCAGCATTTT.

The chain uses TRBV9 and TRBJ1-1; a weak D match, TRBD1 (6 bases). There are 16 residues in the CDR3. V lost 4 bases and J 5 bases, leaving 21 bases between the germline ends. Per the germline V gene, CDR1 is SGDLS and CDR2 is YYNGEE. CDR3 in DNA: TGTGCCAGCAGCCCCAGTGGACAGACGGGAAGGACTGAAGCTTTCTTT. Its protein product is CASSPSGQTGRTEAFF.

This rearrangement joins TRBV6-2 or TRBV6-3 to TRBJ2-7, with 10 positions matching TRBD1. The V gene end was trimmed by 6 bases and the J gene end by 2 bases; junction bases not matched to a gene: 4. CDR1 and CDR2 (germline): MNHEY, SVGEGT. The CDR3 totals 14 residues. The CDR3 DNA sequence: TGTGCCAGCAGCCTCGGACAGGGGGCCTACGAGCAGTACTTC. It specifies CASSLGQGAYEQYF.

This chain uses TRBV4-1 with TRBJ1-1; no clear D. This CDR3 is built from 15 residues. Per germline, CDR1 MGHRA and CDR2 YSYEKL. V lost 1 base and J 3 bases, leaving 12 bases between the germline ends. The CDR3 DNA reads as TGCGCCAGCAGCCAAGCCCGGGTCCCAGACACTGAAGCTTTCTTT. Its translation is CASSQARVPDTEAFF.

The rearrangement links TRBV15 to TRBJ1-3; the D gene is possibly TRBD1 (6 bases). Trimming took 1 base from V and 2 from J, leaving 9 bases between them. This CDR3 has 15 residues. The germline CDR1 and CDR2 sequences are LNHNV and YYDKDF (reference sequence). The CDR3 sequence: CATSRGTEPGNTIYF. For the CDR3, the DNA is TGTGCCACCAGCAGAGGGACAGAACCTGGAAACACCATATATTTT.

The chain employs TRBV18 and TRBJ2-7; TRBD2 might be the D (5 bases). This CDR3 comprises 15 residues. From germline, CDR1 is KGHSH and CDR2 LQKENI. Trimming took off 3 bases at V and 0 bases at J, with 12 bases between the two ends. The CDR3 coding sequence is TGTGCCAGCTCACCCAACGGAGGCAGCTCCTACGAGCAGTACTTC. Translating it yields CASSPNGGSSYEQYF. Using reference TRBV18 and TRBJ2-7 for the parts outside the CDR3, the full variable domain is NAGVMQNPRHLVRRRGQEARLRCSPMKGHSHVYWYRQLPEEGLKFMVYLQKENIIDESGMPKERFSAEFPKEGPSILRIQQVVRGDSAAYFCASSPNGGSSYEQYFGPGTRLTVT.

This chain joins TRBV24-1 and TRBJ2-3, with 10 bases that match TRBD2. CDR3 length equals 15 residues. Per germline, CDR1 KGHDR and CDR2 SFDVKD. The V and J ends lost 3 bases and 2 bases, in that order; junction bases with no gene match: 1. The CDR3 is CATSDGTSVTDTQYF. The CDR3 DNA sequence: TGTGCCACCAGTGATGGGACTAGCGTCACAGATACGCAGTATTTT.

About this clone itself: In the same sample, other DNA sequences code for this CDR3. The V gene is TRBV7-2, the J gene TRBJ2-7; TRBD1 aligns across 8 bases. Per germline, CDR1 SGHTA and CDR2 FQGNSA. J gave up 2 bases and V 1 base, and 4 bases lay outside the gene matches. CDR3 length: 15 amino acids. The CDR3 loop reads CASSLGAGGPYEQYF. Written as DNA, the CDR3 is TGTGCCAGCAGCTTAGGTGCAGGGGGCCCCTACGAGCAGTACTTC.